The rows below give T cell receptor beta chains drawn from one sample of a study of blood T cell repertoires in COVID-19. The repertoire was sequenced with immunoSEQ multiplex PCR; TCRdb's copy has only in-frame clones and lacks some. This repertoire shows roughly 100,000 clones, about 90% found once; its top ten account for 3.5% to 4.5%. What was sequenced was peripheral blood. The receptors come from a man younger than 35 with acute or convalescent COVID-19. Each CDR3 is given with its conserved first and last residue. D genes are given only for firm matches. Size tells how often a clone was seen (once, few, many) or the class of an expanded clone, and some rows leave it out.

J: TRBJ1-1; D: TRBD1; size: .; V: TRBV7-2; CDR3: CASSWRGLLNTEAFF; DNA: TGTGCCAGCAGCTGGAGGGGGCTTCTGAACACTGAAGCTTTCTTT
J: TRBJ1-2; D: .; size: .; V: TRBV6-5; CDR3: CASSYSYLSYGYTF; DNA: TGTGCCAGCAGTTACTCATACCTCAGCTATGGCTACACCTTC
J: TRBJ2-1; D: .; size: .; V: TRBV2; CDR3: CASSTPILVLASYNEQFF; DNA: TGTGCCAGCAGCACACCCATCCTAGTTTTGGCGTCCTACAATGAGCAGTTCTTC
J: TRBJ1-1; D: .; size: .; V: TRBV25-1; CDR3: CASSSRASGEAFF; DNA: TGTGCCAGCAGTTCCAGGGCCTCCGGGGAAGCTTTCTTT
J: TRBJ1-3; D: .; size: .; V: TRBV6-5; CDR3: CASRVKTEGGNTIYF; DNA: TGTGCCAGTCGGGTAAAGACAGAAGGAGGAAACACCATATATTTT
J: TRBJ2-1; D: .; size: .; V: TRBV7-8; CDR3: CASSLVQGSGEQFF; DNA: TGTGCCAGCAGCTTGGTACAGGGCAGTGGTGAGCAGTTCTTC
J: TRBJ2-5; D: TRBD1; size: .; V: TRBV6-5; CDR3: CASSRGQVQETQYF; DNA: TGTGCCAGCAGCCGAGGACAGGTTCAAGAGACCCAGTACTTC
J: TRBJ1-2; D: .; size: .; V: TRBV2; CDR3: CASSENTGRRYTF; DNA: TGTGCCAGCAGTGAAAATACAGGGCGACGCTACACCTTC
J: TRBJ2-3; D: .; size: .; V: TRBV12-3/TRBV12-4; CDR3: CASSLPDYDTQYF; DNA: TGTGCCAGCAGTTTACCGGACTACGATACGCAGTATTTT
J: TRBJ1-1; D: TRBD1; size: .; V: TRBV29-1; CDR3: CSPRDRMNTEAFF; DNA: TGCAGCCCGAGGGACAGGATGAACACTGAAGCTTTCTTT
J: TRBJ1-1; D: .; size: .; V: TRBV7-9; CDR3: CASGAGANTEAFF; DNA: TGTGCCAGCGGAGCAGGGGCCAACACTGAAGCTTTCTTT
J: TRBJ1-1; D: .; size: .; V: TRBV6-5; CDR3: CASSRSRRGTEAFF; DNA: TGTGCCAGCAGTCGGAGTCGAAGGGGAACTGAAGCTTTCTTT
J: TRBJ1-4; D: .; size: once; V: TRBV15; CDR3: CATSRDSGTSNEKLFF; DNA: TGTGCCACCAGCAGAGATAGCGGGACAAGTAATGAAAAACTGTTTTTT
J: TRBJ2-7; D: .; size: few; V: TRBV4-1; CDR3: CASSQDLAYEQYF; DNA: TGCGCCAGCAGCCAAGATCTGGCTTACGAGCAGTACTTC
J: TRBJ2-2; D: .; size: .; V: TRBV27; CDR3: CASSLPSRVPGELFF; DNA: TGTGCCAGCAGTTTACCCTCCAGGGTCCCCGGGGAGCTGTTTTTT
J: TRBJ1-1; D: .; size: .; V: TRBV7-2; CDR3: CASSLWDTPGVGTEAFF; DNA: TGTGCCAGCAGCTTATGGGACACCCCGGGCGTGGGTACTGAAGCTTTCTTT
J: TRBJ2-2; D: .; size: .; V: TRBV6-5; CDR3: CASSPRGTPPGELFF; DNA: TGTGCCAGCAGTCCCCGCGGGACTCCCCCTGGGGAGCTGTTTTTT
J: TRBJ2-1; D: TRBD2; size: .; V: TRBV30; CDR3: CACHGGGWGEQFF; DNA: TGTGCCTGCCACGGGGGGGGATGGGGTGAGCAGTTCTTC
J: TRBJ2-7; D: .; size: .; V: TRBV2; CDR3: CASSEGTDYYEQYF; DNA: TGTGCCAGCAGTGAAGGGACAGACTACTACGAGCAGTACTTC
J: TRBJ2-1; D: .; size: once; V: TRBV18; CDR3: CASSPLGQGNEQFF; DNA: TGTGCCAGCTCACCACTTGGGCAGGGTAATGAGCAGTTCTTC
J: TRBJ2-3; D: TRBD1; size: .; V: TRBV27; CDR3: CASRDDRAVGYTQYF; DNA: TGTGCCAGCAGAGACGACAGGGCGGTGGGATATACGCAGTATTTT
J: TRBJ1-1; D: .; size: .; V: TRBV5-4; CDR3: CASSRNQGGTEAFF; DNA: TGTGCCAGCAGCCGAAATCAGGGAGGAACTGAAGCTTTCTTT
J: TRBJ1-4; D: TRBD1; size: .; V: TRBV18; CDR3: CASSRDRGTNEKLFF; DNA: TGTGCCAGCTCACGAGACAGGGGAACTAATGAAAAACTGTTTTTT
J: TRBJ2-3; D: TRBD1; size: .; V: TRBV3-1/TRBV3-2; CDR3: CASSQAAGGLTDTQYF; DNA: TGTGCCAGCAGCCAAGCCGCAGGGGGTCTCACAGATACGCAGTATTTT
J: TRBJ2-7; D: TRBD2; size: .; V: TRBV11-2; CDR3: CASSGLAGNEQYF; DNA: TGTGCCAGTTCGGGACTAGCGGGGAACGAGCAGTACTTC
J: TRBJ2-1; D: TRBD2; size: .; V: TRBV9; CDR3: CASSVSTLAGGIREQFF; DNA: TGTGCCAGCAGCGTTAGCACCCTAGCGGGAGGAATCCGTGAGCAGTTCTTC
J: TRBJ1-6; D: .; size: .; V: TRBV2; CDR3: CASNAGEGPGSPLHF; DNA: TGTGCCAGCAATGCGGGTGAAGGGCCGGGTTCACCCCTCCACTTT
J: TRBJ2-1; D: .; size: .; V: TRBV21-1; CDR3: CASSTRRDSYNEQFF; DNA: TGTGCCAGCAGCACACGGCGGGACTCCTACAATGAGCAGTTCTTC
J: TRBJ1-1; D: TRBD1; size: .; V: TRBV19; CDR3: CASSHRGNTEAFF; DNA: TGTGCCAGTAGTCACAGGGGTAACACTGAAGCTTTCTTT
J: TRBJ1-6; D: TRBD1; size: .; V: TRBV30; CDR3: CAWNWDSLSSYNSPLHF; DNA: TGTGCCTGGAATTGGGACAGCCTGAGCTCCTATAATTCACCCCTCCACTTT
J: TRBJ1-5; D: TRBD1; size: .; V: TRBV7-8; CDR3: CASSSRDRGNQPQHF; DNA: TGTGCCAGCAGCTCGAGGGACAGGGGCAATCAGCCCCAGCATTTT
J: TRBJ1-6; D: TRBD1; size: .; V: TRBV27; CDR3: CASRVRTGSLYNSPLHF; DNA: TGTGCCAGCAGAGTAAGGACAGGGTCCCTCTATAATTCACCCCTCCACTTT
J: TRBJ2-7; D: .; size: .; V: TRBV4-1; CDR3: CASSQGLDPYEQYF; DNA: TGCGCCAGCAGCCAAGGTCTAGACCCCTACGAGCAGTACTTC
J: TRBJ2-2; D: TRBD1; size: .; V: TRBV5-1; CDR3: CASSLAGQGTGELFF; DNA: TGCGCCAGCAGCTTGGCCGGACAGGGGACGGGGGAGCTGTTTTTT
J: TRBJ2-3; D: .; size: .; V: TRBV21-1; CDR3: CASSKDVVETDTQYF; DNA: TGTGCCAGCAGCAAAGATGTTGTGGAGACAGATACGCAGTATTTT
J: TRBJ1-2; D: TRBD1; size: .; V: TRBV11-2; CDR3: CASSLDRGQGYGYTF; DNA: TGTGCCAGCAGCTTAGATCGGGGACAGGGATATGGCTACACCTTC
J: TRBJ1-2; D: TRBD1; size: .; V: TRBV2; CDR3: CASSRQGVMPYGYTF; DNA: TGTGCCAGCAGTAGACAGGGAGTCATGCCCTATGGCTACACCTTC
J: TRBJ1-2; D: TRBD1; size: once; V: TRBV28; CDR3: CASSPGQGGGYTF; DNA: TGTGCCAGCAGTCCCGGACAGGGGGGCGGCTACACCTTC
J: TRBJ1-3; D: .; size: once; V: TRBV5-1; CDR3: CASSSTGMGSGNTIYF; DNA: TGCGCCAGCAGCTCGACAGGAATGGGGTCTGGAAACACCATATATTTT
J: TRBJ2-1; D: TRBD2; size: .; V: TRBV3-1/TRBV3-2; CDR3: CASSQASGAREGQFF; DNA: TGTGCCAGCAGCCAAGCTAGCGGGGCGCGGGAGGGGCAGTTCTTC
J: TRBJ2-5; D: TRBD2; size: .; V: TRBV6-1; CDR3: CASSESVGLAGETQYF; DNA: TGTGCCAGCAGTGAATCCGTAGGACTAGCAGGGGAGACCCAGTACTTC
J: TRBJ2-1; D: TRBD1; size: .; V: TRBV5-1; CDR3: CASTPIRQGAIRNEQFF; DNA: TGCGCCAGCACCCCTATCCGACAGGGGGCGATCAGAAATGAGCAGTTCTTC
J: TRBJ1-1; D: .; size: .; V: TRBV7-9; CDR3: CASSRVPGATEAFF; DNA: TGTGCCAGCAGCCGTGTCCCCGGAGCCACTGAAGCTTTCTTT
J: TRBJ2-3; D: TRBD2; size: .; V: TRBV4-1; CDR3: CASSQQTGTSSSGDTQYF; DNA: TGCGCCAGCAGCCAACAAACCGGGACTAGCTCCAGTGGGGATACGCAGTATTTT
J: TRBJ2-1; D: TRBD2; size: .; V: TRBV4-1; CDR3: CASSQVMSGVYNEQFF; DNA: TGCGCCAGCAGCCAAGTTATGAGCGGGGTCTACAATGAGCAGTTCTTC
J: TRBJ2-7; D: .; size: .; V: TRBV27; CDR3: CASRERRGYEQYF; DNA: TGTGCCAGCAGGGAGCGCAGGGGATACGAGCAGTACTTC
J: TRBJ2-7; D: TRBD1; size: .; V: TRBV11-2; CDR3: CASSLTGGPYEQYF; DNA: TGTGCCAGCAGCCTGACAGGGGGCCCCTACGAGCAGTACTTC
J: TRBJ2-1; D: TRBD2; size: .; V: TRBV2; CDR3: CASLEREGQNEQFF; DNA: TGTGCCAGTTTAGAGCGGGAGGGCCAGAATGAGCAGTTCTTC
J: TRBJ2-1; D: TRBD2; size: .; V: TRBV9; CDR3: CASSVASGRHNEQFF; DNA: TGTGCCAGCAGCGTAGCTAGCGGGCGCCACAATGAGCAGTTCTTC
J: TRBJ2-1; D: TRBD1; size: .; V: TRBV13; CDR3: CASSLRTGLDNEQFF; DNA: TGTGCCAGCAGCTTACGGACAGGGCTAGACAATGAGCAGTTCTTC
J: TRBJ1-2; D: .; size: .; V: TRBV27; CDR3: CASSLSLDILGYTF; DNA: TGTGCCAGCAGTTTATCGCTCGACATTTTAGGCTACACCTTC
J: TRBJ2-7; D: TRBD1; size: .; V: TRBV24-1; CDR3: CATRGQGSYEQYF; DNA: TGTGCCACCCGAGGACAGGGATCCTACGAGCAGTACTTC
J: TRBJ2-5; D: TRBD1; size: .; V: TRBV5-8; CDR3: CASSPGGTGQETQYF; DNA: TGTGCCAGCAGCCCAGGCGGGACAGGCCAAGAGACCCAGTACTTC
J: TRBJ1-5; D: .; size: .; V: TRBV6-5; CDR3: CASSYRRGINQPQHF; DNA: TGTGCCAGCAGTTACCGGCGGGGCATCAATCAGCCCCAGCATTTT
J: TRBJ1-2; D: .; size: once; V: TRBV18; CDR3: CASSPEGVYGYTF; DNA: TGTGCCAGCTCCCCCGAAGGGGTCTATGGCTACACCTTC
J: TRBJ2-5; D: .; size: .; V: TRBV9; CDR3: CASSVSPDGIQETQYF; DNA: TGTGCCAGCAGCGTATCCCCCGACGGGATCCAAGAGACCCAGTACTTC
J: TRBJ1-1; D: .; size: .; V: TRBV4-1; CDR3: CASSHTKGGTEAFF; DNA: TGCGCCAGCAGCCACACCAAGGGAGGCACTGAAGCTTTCTTT